This TCR beta chain originates from a study of blood T cell repertoires in COVID-19. As for the study in general: Samples of COVID-19 (acute and convalescent) were obtained from the United States, Italy and Spain.

With 4 bases removed from V and 4 bases from J, the gap between germline ends came to 17 bases. This CDR3 spans 15 amino acids. The germline CDR1 and CDR2 sequences are LGHDT and YNNKEL (reference sequence). This table comes from immunoSEQ multiplex PCR, and its TCRdb copy is limited to in-frame clones, with some not included. The table records 150,000 to 200,000 clones, under 90% of them present only once. This receptor was identified in a human donor in a cohort sampled during active COVID-19. What was sequenced was peripheral blood. This rearrangement joins TRBV3-1 (or the pseudogene TRBV3-2) to TRBJ2-7; TRBD1 might be the D (7 bases). As DNA, the CDR3 is TGTGCCAGCAGCCCCCCAGGGGGGCGTGTTTACGAGCAGTACTTC. Protein product: CASSPPGGRVYEQYF.